A single sample is the source of the 3 T cell receptor beta chains below, sequenced in a study of T cells in Graves' hyperthyroidism and ophthalmopathy. Researchers took RNA transcripts and amplified the TCR beta CDR3 regions from them. A set of HTBI primers served as the primers for a first-round RT-PCR of the TCR CDR3. TCRdb used MiXCR to reprocess the multiplex PCR reads, holding one entry per CDR3 protein. The table includes fewer than 350,000 distinct CDR3 sequences, around 18% detected once. The sequencing sample was made of blood. The source is a woman aged 40 to 50 with Graves' ophthalmopathy.

This clonotype was recorded at least ten times. The chain uses TRBV30 and TRBJ1-2; no firm D call. The ends were cut back, 4 bases at V and 4 bases at J, with 10 bases in the middle. Germline-derived CDR1 and CDR2 are GTSNPN and SVGIG (reference sequence). The CDR3 has 12 amino acids. CDR3 nucleotide sequence: TGTGCCTGGACCGGTGGAGGCTATGGCTACACCTTC. Encoded protein: CAWTGGGYGYTF.

This clonotype was seen repeatedly, ten times or more. The missing conserved phenylalanine or tryptophan at the end of this CDR3 makes a read error likely. The chain joins TRBV28 to TRBJ1-5; the D gene is possibly TRBD1 (6 bases). CDR3 length: 15 amino acids. V was clipped by 6 bases and J by 0 bases, with 12 bases between them. CDR1 is MDHEN, CDR2 SYDVKM, per germline. The CDR3 loop is CASRLQGNSNQPQHL. CDR3 nucleotides: TGTGCCAGCAGACTACAGGGAAATAGCAATCAGCCCCAGCATCTT.

The table lists this clonotype with many counts. V is TRBV7-2 and J is TRBJ1-1; D might be TRBD1 (6 bases). The CDR3 has 13 amino acids. Germline-derived CDR1 and CDR2 are SGHTA and FQGNSA. Trimming pared 2 bases from V and 8 bases from J, leaving 12 bases between. In nucleotides, the CDR3 is TGTGCCAGCAGCTTAATGCAGGGGCTCGAAGCTTTCTTT. This sequence encodes CASSLMQGLEAFF.